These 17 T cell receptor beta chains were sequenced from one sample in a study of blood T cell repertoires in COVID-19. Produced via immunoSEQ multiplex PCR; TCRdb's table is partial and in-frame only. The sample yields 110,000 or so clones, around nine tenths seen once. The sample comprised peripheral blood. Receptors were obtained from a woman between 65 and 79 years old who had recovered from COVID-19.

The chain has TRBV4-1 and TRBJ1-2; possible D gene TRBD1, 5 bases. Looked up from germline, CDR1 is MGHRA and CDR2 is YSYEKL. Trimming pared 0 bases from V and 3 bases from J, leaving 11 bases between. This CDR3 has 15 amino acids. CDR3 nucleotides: TGCGCCAGCAGCCAAGAGGGCAGGGATCACTATGGCTACACCTTC. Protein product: CASSQEGRDHYGYTF.

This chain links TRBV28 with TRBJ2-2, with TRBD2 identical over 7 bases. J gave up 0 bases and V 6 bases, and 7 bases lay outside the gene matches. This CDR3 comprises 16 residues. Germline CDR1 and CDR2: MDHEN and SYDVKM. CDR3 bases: TGTGCCAGCAGGCCAACTAGCGCCGCGAACACCGGGGAGCTGTTTTTT. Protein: CASRPTSAANTGELFF.

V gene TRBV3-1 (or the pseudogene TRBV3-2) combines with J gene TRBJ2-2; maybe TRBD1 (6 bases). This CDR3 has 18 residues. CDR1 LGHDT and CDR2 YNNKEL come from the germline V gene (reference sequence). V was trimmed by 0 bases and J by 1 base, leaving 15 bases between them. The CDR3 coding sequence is TGTGCCAGCAGCCAAGAACCTATCGGGACAAAGAACACCGGGGAGCTGTTTTTT. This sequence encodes CASSQEPIGTKNTGELFF.

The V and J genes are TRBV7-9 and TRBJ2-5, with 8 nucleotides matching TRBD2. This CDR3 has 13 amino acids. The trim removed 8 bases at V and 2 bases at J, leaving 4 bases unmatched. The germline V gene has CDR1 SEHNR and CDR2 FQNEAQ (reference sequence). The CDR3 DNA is TGTGCCAGCGCCCGGGGGGGTCAAGAGACCCAGTACTTC. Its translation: CASARGGQETQYF. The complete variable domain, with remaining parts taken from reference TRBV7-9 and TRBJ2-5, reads DTGVSQNPRHKITKRGQNVTFRCDPISEHNRLYWYRQTLGQGPEFLTYFQNEAQLEKSRLLSDRFSAERPKGSFSTLEIQRTEQGDSAMYLCASARGGQETQYFGPGTRLLVL.

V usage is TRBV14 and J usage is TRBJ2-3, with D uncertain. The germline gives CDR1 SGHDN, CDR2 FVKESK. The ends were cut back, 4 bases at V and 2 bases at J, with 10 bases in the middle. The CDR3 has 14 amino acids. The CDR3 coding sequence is TGTGCCAGCAGCCGCGGAATATCCACAGATACGCAGTATTTT. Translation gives CASSRGISTDTQYF. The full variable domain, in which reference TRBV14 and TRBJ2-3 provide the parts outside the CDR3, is EAGVTQFPSHSVIEKGQTVTLRCDPISGHDNLYWYRRVMGKEIKFLLHFVKESKQDESGMPNNRFLAERTGGTYSTLKVQPAELEDSGVYFCASSRGISTDTQYFGPGTRLTVL.

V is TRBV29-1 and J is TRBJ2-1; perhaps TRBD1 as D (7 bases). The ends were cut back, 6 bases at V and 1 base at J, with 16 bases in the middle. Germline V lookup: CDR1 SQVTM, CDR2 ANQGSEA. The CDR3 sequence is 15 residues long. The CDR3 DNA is TGCAGCGTGGAGGGGGCCCTACGGTCCTACAATGAGCAGTTCTTC. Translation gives CSVEGALRSYNEQFF.

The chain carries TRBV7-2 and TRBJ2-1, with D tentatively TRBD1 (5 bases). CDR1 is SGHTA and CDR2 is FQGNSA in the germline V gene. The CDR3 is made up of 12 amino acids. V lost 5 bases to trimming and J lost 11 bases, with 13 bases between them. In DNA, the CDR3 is TGTGCCAGCAGCCATGAGACAGTCCAGCAGTTCTTC. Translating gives CASSHETVQQFF.

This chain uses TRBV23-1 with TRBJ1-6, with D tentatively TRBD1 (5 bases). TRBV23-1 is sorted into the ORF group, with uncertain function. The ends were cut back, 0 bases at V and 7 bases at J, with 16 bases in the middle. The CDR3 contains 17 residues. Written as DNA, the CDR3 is TGCGCCAGCAGTCAATCTACCGGGCCAGGGTGGAATTCACCCCTCCACTTT. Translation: CASSQSTGPGWNSPLHF.

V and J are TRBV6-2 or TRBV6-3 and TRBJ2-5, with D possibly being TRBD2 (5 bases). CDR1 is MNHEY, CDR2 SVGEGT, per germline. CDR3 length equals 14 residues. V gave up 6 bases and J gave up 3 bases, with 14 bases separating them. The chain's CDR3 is CASRPPLAEETQYF. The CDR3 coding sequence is TGTGCCAGCAGACCTCCCCTAGCAGAAGAGACCCAGTACTTC.

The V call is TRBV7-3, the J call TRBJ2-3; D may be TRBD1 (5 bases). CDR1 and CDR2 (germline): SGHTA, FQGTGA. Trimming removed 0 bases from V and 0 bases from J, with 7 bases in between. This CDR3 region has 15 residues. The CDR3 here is CASSLTGQSTDTQYF. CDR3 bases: TGTGCCAGCAGCTTAACGGGGCAGAGCACAGATACGCAGTATTTT. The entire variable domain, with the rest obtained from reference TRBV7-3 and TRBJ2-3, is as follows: GAGVSQTPSNKVTEKGKYVELRCDPISGHTALYWYRQSLGQGPEFLIYFQGTGAADDSGLPNDRFFAVRPEGSVSTLKIQRTERGDSAVYLCASSLTGQSTDTQYFGPGTRLTVL.

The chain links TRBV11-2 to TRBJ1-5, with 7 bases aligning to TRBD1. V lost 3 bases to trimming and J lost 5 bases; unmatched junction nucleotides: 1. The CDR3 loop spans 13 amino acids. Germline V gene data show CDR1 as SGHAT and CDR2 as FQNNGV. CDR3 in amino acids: CASSFTGDQPQHF. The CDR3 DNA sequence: TGTGCCAGCAGCTTCACAGGGGATCAGCCCCAGCATTTT.

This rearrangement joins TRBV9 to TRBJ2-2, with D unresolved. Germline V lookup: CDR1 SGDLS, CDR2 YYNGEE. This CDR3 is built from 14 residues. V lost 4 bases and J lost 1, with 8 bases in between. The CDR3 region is CASSLAMNTGELFF. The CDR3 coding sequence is TGTGCCAGCAGCTTAGCTATGAACACCGGGGAGCTGTTTTTT.

The CDR3 DNA reads TGTGCCAGCAGCCCTGTGGCTGAGCAGTTCTTC. The encoded protein is CASSPVAEQFF. The chain employs TRBV14 and TRBJ2-1, with D hard to call. There are 11 residues in the CDR3. V was trimmed by 4 bases and J by 9 bases, leaving 7 bases between them. Germline V gene lookup returns CDR1 SGHDN and CDR2 FVKESK.

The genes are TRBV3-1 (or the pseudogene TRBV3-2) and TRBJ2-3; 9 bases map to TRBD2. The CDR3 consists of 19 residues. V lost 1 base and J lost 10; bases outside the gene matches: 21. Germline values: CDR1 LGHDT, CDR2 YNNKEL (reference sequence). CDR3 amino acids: CASSQGPGGGGSGRRAQYF. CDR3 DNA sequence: TGTGCCAGCAGCCAAGGTCCGGGAGGCGGGGGAAGCGGGAGGAGGGCGCAGTATTTT.

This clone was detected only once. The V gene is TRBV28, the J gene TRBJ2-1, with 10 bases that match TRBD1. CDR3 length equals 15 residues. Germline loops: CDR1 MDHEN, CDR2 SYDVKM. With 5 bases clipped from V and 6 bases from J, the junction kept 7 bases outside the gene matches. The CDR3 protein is CASSPGTGDLNEQFF. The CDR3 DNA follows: TGTGCCAGCAGTCCCGGGACAGGGGATCTCAATGAGCAGTTCTTC.

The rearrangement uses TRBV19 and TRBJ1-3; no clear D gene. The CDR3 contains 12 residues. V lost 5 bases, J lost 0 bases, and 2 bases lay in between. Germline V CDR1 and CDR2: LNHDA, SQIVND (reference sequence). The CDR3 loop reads CASSYSGNTIYF. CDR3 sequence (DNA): TGTGCCAGTAGTTACTCTGGAAACACCATATATTTT.

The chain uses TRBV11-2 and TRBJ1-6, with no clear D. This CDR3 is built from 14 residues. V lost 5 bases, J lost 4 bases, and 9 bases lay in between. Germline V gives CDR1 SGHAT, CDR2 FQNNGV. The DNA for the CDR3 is TGTGCCAGCAGCCGACAAACTTATAATTCACCCCTCCACTTT. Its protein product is CASSRQTYNSPLHF. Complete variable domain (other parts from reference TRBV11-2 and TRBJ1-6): EAGVAQSPRYKIIEKRQSVAFWCNPISGHATLYWYQQILGQGPKLLIQFQNNGVVDDSQLPKDRFSAERLKGVDSTLKIQPAKLEDSAVYLCASSRQTYNSPLHFGNGTRLTVT.